The 25 T cell receptor beta chains in this list originate from one sample, sequenced in a study of blood T cells in healthy people across ages. A sample-barcoded 5' primer and a J-beta primer mix were used in a second PCR of roughly 7 to 11 cycles. TCRdb itself ran the 5' RACE reads through MiXCR, one entry per CDR3 protein. Of about 1.8 million distinct CDR3 sequences listed, 40% to 55% are singletons. The sample comprised blood. The source of these receptors is a woman between 40 and 50 years old in good health.

This clonotype was counted only a few times. V and J are TRBV6-5 and TRBJ2-5; 8 bases are a match to TRBD1. Unmatched junction bases numbered 7, after V lost 5 bases and J lost 5 bases. CDR1 is MNHEY, CDR2 SVGAGI, per germline. The CDR3 is 14 residues long. The CDR3 bases are TGTGCCAGCAGTAATCAGGGGGCGTGGGAGACCCAGTACTTC. Translated, it gives CASSNQGAWETQYF.

The chain uses TRBV4-1 and TRBJ1-4, with 9 bases matching TRBD1. The V and J ends lost 1 base and 4 bases, in that order; junction bases with no gene match: 1. Looked up from germline, CDR1 is MGHRA and CDR2 is YSYEKL. The CDR3 spans 15 residues. Written as DNA, the CDR3 is TGCGCCAGCAGCCAAGGACAGGGGGATAATGAAAAACTGTTTTTT. Its translation: CASSQGQGDNEKLFF.

The genes are TRBV3-1 and TRBJ2-3; no firm D call. Germline assignment: CDR1 LGHDT and CDR2 YNNKEL (reference sequence). The CDR3 loop spans 13 amino acids. V was cut by 4 bases and J by 8 bases, with 13 bases left in between. The CDR3 coding sequence is TGTGCCAGCAGCCGTCGTGGCAGCCCTACGCAGTATTTT. Amino acid sequence: CASSRRGSPTQYF.

The chain uses TRBV6-1 and TRBJ1-2; D possibly corresponds to TRBD1 (5 bases). Trimming shortened V by 5 bases and J by 7 bases, and 11 bases separated the two germline ends. The CDR3 is 12 residues long. Germline assignment: CDR1 MNHNS and CDR2 SASEGT. As DNA, the CDR3 is TGTGCCAGCAGTATCGGGGCGCTTGGCTACACCTTC. Residues: CASSIGALGYTF.

This clonotype was found a few times. The genes are TRBV3-1 and TRBJ2-7; D not certain. From germline, CDR1 is LGHDT and CDR2 YNNKEL (reference sequence). Between the trimmed V and J ends, which lost 8 bases and 2 bases, there was a span of 10 bases. The CDR3 is 12 residues long. The chain's CDR3 is CASHSQAYEQYF. In DNA form, the CDR3 reads TGTGCCAGCCACAGCCAAGCCTACGAGCAGTACTTC.

The chain carries TRBV12-3 or TRBV12-4 and TRBJ1-5, with D uncertain. The CDR3 length is 16 residues. V dropped 3 bases and J dropped 4 bases, with 16 bases sitting between them. The CDR3 region is CASSFRRVTRNQPQHF. Written as DNA, the CDR3 is TGTGCCAGCAGTTTCAGGAGGGTTACGAGAAATCAGCCCCAGCATTTT.

V is TRBV20-1 and J is TRBJ1-1; no clear D gene. Trimming left V 2 bases short and J 2 bases short, with 9 bases between. Germline assignment: CDR1 DFQATT and CDR2 SNEGSKA (reference sequence). This CDR3 spans 13 amino acids. The CDR3 region is CSARSDTNTEAFF. In nucleotides, the CDR3 is TGCAGTGCTAGATCAGATACCAACACTGAAGCTTTCTTT.

The rearrangement uses TRBV5-1 and TRBJ2-5; D unresolved. V was trimmed by 5 bases and J by 0 bases, leaving 8 bases between them. This CDR3 region has 13 residues. In germline, CDR1 is SGHRS, CDR2 YFSETQ. The DNA for the CDR3 is TGCGCCAGCAGTAAGGTAGACCAAGAGACCCAGTACTTC. Its translation is CASSKVDQETQYF.

This clonotype was seen a few times. V usage is TRBV7-2 and J usage is TRBJ1-2; the D is unclear. The V and J ends lost 5 bases and 4 bases respectively, with 17 bases between them. This CDR3 comprises 15 residues. CDR1 is SGHTA and CDR2 is FQGNSA in the germline V gene. The CDR3 here is CASSPRTPLGYGYTF. For the CDR3, the DNA is TGTGCCAGCAGCCCCCGGACCCCACTCGGCTATGGCTACACCTTC.

This clonotype showed up just a few times. This chain links TRBV10-1 with TRBJ2-7; 12 bases align to TRBD2. This CDR3 is built from 16 residues. Germline V gives CDR1 WNHNN, CDR2 SYGVQD (reference sequence). J was trimmed by 0 bases and V by 2 bases; bases with no gene match: 2. CDR3 bases: TGCGCCAGCAGTGAGGGACTAGCGGGAACCTCCTACGAGCAGTACTTC. This codes for CASSEGLAGTSYEQYF.

The chain uses TRBV7-3 and TRBJ2-1, with 9 bases lining up with TRBD1. This CDR3 has 16 residues. Germline lookup yields CDR1 SGHTA and CDR2 FQGTGA. The V segment lost 0 bases and the J segment 6 bases; nucleotides outside the gene matches: 6. The CDR3 DNA sequence: TGTGCCAGCAGCTTAACTACCGGGACAGGGATCAATGAGCAGTTCTTC. Protein: CASSLTTGTGINEQFF.

This clonotype was counted only a few times. This rearrangement joins TRBV6-2 or TRBV6-3 to TRBJ2-1; D is possibly TRBD2 (6 bases). Trimming stripped 4 bases from V and 2 bases from J, with 12 bases between. From germline, CDR1 is MNHEY and CDR2 SVGEGT. The CDR3 is made up of 15 amino acids. CDR3 loop: CASSSLSGAYNEQFF. The CDR3 DNA reads as TGTGCCAGCAGTTCCCTTAGCGGCGCCTACAATGAGCAGTTCTTC.

Note on this clonotype: The junction shows a germline mismatch at one end, possibly a read error. This chain connects TRBV12-3 or TRBV12-4 to TRBJ1-5, with D tentatively TRBD1 (6 bases). CDR3 size: 15 residues. CDR3 residues: CASSLRGGLNQLQHF. DNA for the CDR3: TGTGCCAGCAGTTTGAGGGGGGGACTCAATCAGCTCCAGCATTTT.

This chain joins TRBV20-1 and TRBJ1-5; maybe TRBD1 (6 bases). From germline, CDR1 is DFQATT and CDR2 SNEGSKA (reference sequence). The germline V and J ends were trimmed by 5 bases and 4 bases, with 21 bases remaining between them. The CDR3 length is 16 residues. DNA for the CDR3: TGCAGTGCTGTGATGCGGACATCCCAGGGGAATCAGCCCCAGCATTTT. Encoded protein: CSAVMRTSQGNQPQHF.

V gene TRBV7-9 combines with J gene TRBJ1-2; possible D gene TRBD1, 5 bases. V shed 1 base and J shed 6 bases, with 12 bases lying between them. CDR1 is SEHNR and CDR2 is FQNEAQ in the germline V gene (reference sequence). The CDR3 is 14 amino acids. CDR3 sequence (DNA): TGTGCCAGCAGCTTAGTAGCCAGGGAAGATGGCTACACCTTC. Protein sequence: CASSLVAREDGYTF.

This chain connects TRBV6-6 to TRBJ2-7, with D possibly being TRBD2 (6 bases). Matching the DNA end better, TRBJ2-5 makes the J call doubtful. The germline V gene encodes CDR1 MNHNY and CDR2 SVGAGI (reference sequence). The CDR3 spans 12 residues. Here the CDR3 DNA reads TGTGCCAGCAGGCGGGACCTAGGGACCCAGTACTTC. This codes for CASRRDLGTQYF.

V gene TRBV20-1 combines with J gene TRBJ2-5; 11 bases line up with TRBD2. V was clipped by 6 bases and J by 5 bases; unmatched bases: 8. CDR1 and CDR2 (germline): DFQATT, SNEGSKA (reference sequence). The CDR3 is made up of 14 amino acids. The CDR3 region is CSAETSGVRETQYF. The DNA for the CDR3 is TGCAGTGCCGAGACTAGCGGGGTACGGGAGACCCAGTACTTC.

This clonotype was seen a handful of times. The CDR3 loop reads CASSLRQGGSGYTF. In DNA, the CDR3 is TGCGCCAGCAGCCTTCGACAGGGAGGATCTGGCTACACCTTC. The gene calls are TRBV5-1 and TRBJ1-2, with 7 nucleotides matching TRBD1. With 4 bases clipped from V and 7 bases from J, the junction kept 10 bases outside the gene matches. CDR1 SGHRS and CDR2 YFSETQ come from the germline V gene. The CDR3 covers 14 residues.

V and J are TRBV14 and TRBJ2-3; 8 bases agree with TRBD2. Germline CDR1 and CDR2: SGHDN and FVKESK. The CDR3 is 14 residues long. J gave up 14 bases and V 0 bases, and 10 bases lay outside the gene matches. DNA of the CDR3: TGTGCCAGCAGCCAAGATTGGCTAGCGGGCGGCCGGTATTTT. Translation: CASSQDWLAGGRYF.

The rearrangement joins TRBV4-3 to TRBJ2-4; D might be TRBD2 (7 bases). TRBJ2-5 explains the end of the DNA better; the J call may be wrong. Germline V gene sequence: CDR1 LGHNA, CDR2 YSLEER. CDR3 length: 16 residues. CDR3 sequence: CASSQVRGGAGETQYF. The CDR3 nucleotides read TGCGCCAGCAGCCAAGTGAGGGGGGGCGCGGGAGAGACCCAGTACTTC.

The V gene is TRBV2, the J gene TRBJ2-5, with unresolved D. The CDR3 runs to 10 residues. CDR1 SNHLY and CDR2 FYNNEI come from the germline V gene. V lost 11 bases to trimming and J lost 2 bases, with 6 bases between them. Written as DNA, the CDR3 is TGTGCCGCAGGTCAAGAGACCCAGTACTTC. The encoded protein is CAAGQETQYF.

The chain employs TRBV27 and TRBJ2-1; TRBD2 might be the D (6 bases). Near its end, the DNA agrees better with TRBJ2-7, so the J call may be wrong. The CDR3 covers 14 residues. In germline, CDR1 is MNHEY, CDR2 SMNVEV (reference sequence). CDR3 region: CASRTAGMGSEQYF. CDR3 coding DNA: TGTGCCAGCAGGACGGCGGGGATGGGTAGCGAGCAGTACTTC.

The chain recombines TRBV28 with TRBJ2-4; no definite D call. The better agreement between TRBJ2-7 and the DNA end casts doubt on the J call. The CDR3 contains 13 residues. Germline CDR1 MDHEN, CDR2 SYDVKM. CDR3 sequence (DNA): TGTGCCAGCAGCCCTTCAGTCAGGTACGAGCAGTACTTC. Its translation: CASSPSVRYEQYF.

This rearrangement joins TRBV6-5 to TRBJ2-1; 7 positions agree with TRBD2. There are 15 residues in the CDR3. Germline V CDR1 and CDR2: MNHEY, SVGAGI. The ends lost 6 bases at V and 7 bases at J; junction bases unmatched: 12. CDR3 sequence reads: CASRSGRGGLNEQFF. Here the CDR3 DNA reads TGTGCCAGCAGGTCGGGGAGGGGAGGGTTGAATGAGCAGTTCTTC.

The chain carries TRBV12-3 or TRBV12-4 and TRBJ2-7; D possibly uses TRBD1 or TRBD2 (5 bases each). The germline V and J ends were trimmed by 1 base and 9 bases, with 19 bases remaining between them. The CDR3 is made up of 15 amino acids. CDR3 in DNA: TGTGCCAGCAGTTTAGATCCGGGACCCCAAATGATGCAGTACTTC. It yields the protein CASSLDPGPQMMQYF.